This T cell receptor (beta chain) was sequenced in a study of blood T cell repertoires in COVID-19. For the study at large: Researchers got acute and convalescent COVID-19 samples from the United States, Italy and Spain.

Authors' processing steps: Amplified reference gene primers provided the basis for estimating nucleated cell counts. Here immunoSEQ multiplex PCR was the method, and the copy in TCRdb shows in-frame clones only, minus some. V, J and clone size are taken as reported in that table, and D and trimming were inferred from the DNA itself. The sample holds roughly 24,000 clones, about 76% seen once. Trimming cost V 3 bases and J 4 bases; bases outside gene matches: 15. Germline V gene data show CDR1 as MNHEY and CDR2 as SVGEGT. CDR3 length: 17 amino acids. The chain joins TRBV6-2 or TRBV6-3 to TRBJ2-7; the match to TRBD2 covers 7 bases. The TCR sequence derives from a man at least 80 years old with active or convalescent COVID-19. Sample: peripheral blood. The CDR3 region has the DNA TGTGCCAGCAGTTATAGGCTAGCGGACCCCCTTTATTACGAGCAGTACTTC. Translation gives CASSYRLADPLYYEQYF.